This passage covers 15 T cell receptor beta chains from one sample sequenced in a study of blood T cell repertoires in COVID-19. TCRdb keeps only in-frame clones here, not all; method: immunoSEQ multiplex PCR. Among tens of thousands of clones listed, 75% to 90% were seen once. Input material: peripheral blood. The receptors stem from a man aged 80 or over with acute or convalescent COVID-19.

This clone was counted once. V is TRBV5-1 and J is TRBJ2-7, with a weak D call TRBD1 (5 bases). Germline CDR1 reads SGHRS; CDR2 reads YFSETQ. V was cut by 0 bases and J by 6 bases, with 16 bases left in between. CDR3 length: 15 amino acids. The CDR3 DNA is TGCGCCAGCAGCTTGGGGGGCGTGGACCTGGTCGAGCAGTACTTC. It yields the protein CASSLGGVDLVEQYF.

This rearrangement joins TRBV19 to TRBJ2-2, with D unclear. CDR3 length: 15 residues. Trimming cost V 5 bases and J 4 bases, with 14 bases left between them. Germline-derived CDR1 and CDR2 are LNHDA and SQIVND (reference sequence). CDR3 DNA sequence: TGTGCCAGTAGTCCCGCGTCAAAAGCCACCGGGGAGCTGTTTTTT. It codes for CASSPASKATGELFF. The variable domain in full, with the rest retrieved from reference TRBV19 and TRBJ2-2, is DGGITQSPKYLFRKEGQNVTLSCEQNLNHDAMYWYRQDPGQGLRLIYYSQIVNDFQKGDIAEGYSVSREKKESFPLTVTSAQKNPTAFYLCASSPASKATGELFFGEGSRLTVL.

V usage is TRBV4-1 and J usage is TRBJ1-5; D is possibly TRBD1 (5 bases). V was shortened by 4 bases and J by 0 bases, with 10 bases between the two germline ends. The CDR3 runs to 15 residues. In germline, CDR1 is MGHRA, CDR2 YSYEKL. CDR3 loop: CASSPRQNSNQPQHF. CDR3 nucleotides: TGCGCCAGCAGCCCTAGACAGAATAGCAATCAGCCCCAGCATTTT.

V usage is TRBV9 and J usage is TRBJ1-1, with 7 bases that match TRBD1. Trimming cost V 3 bases and J 0 bases; bases outside gene matches: 2. The germline gives CDR1 SGDLS, CDR2 YYNGEE. This CDR3 is built from 14 residues. The CDR3 DNA is TGTGCCAGCAGCGGGACAGGCGTGAACACTGAAGCTTTCTTT. Its translation: CASSGTGVNTEAFF.

This clone was found once. The chain uses TRBV24-1 and TRBJ1-2; no definite D call. The ends were cut back, 3 bases at V and 6 bases at J, with 16 bases in the middle. Germline V gene data show CDR1 as KGHDR and CDR2 as SFDVKD. The CDR3 runs 15 residues. In DNA, the CDR3 is TGTGCCACCAGTGATGGGCGTATTATCGACCATGGCTACACCTTC. This translates into CATSDGRIIDHGYTF.

The CDR3 region has the DNA TGTGCCAGCAAATTGGACAGGGGAAAAGAGACCCAGTACTTC. As protein: CASKLDRGKETQYF. V usage is TRBV2 and J usage is TRBJ2-5, with 9 positions matching TRBD1. CDR3 length equals 14 residues. Germline trimming cut 7 bases from V and 3 bases from J; bases unmatched to any gene: 6. The germline gives CDR1 SNHLY, CDR2 FYNNEI.

This chain links TRBV7-2 with TRBJ2-4; 12 bases map to TRBD2. There are 16 residues in the CDR3. With V trimmed by 5 bases and J by 3 bases, 5 bases remained unmatched. Germline CDR1 SGHTA, CDR2 FQGNSA. As DNA, the CDR3 is TGTGCCAGCAGCGGTGCTAGCGGGGGGGGCAAAAACATTCAGTACTTC. Translation gives CASSGASGGGKNIQYF.

The CDR3 loop reads CASSPRRASGGEQYF. In nucleotides, the CDR3 is TGTGCCAGCAGCCCCCGTCGGGCTAGCGGGGGAGAGCAGTACTTC. The chain joins TRBV7-2 to TRBJ2-7; 10 nucleotides align to TRBD2. Unmatched junction bases numbered 11, after V lost 5 bases and J lost 7 bases. This CDR3 contains 15 residues. Germline CDR1 SGHTA, CDR2 FQGNSA.

This clone was counted a few times. The CDR3 reads CASSLRGGDQPQHF. As DNA, the CDR3 is TGTGCCAGCAGCCTAAGGGGTGGGGATCAGCCCCAGCATTTT. The V gene is TRBV7-2, the J gene TRBJ1-5; perhaps TRBD1 as D (5 bases). V shed 5 bases and J shed 5 bases, with 13 bases lying between them. The CDR3 sequence is 14 residues long. The germline V gene has CDR1 SGHTA and CDR2 FQGNSA.

The J gene is TRBJ2-1, the V gene TRBV20-1, with 8 bases identical to TRBD2. The germline gives CDR1 DFQATT, CDR2 SNEGSKA (reference sequence). The length of the CDR3 is 14 residues. The ends lost 3 bases at V and 5 bases at J; junction bases unmatched: 6. CDR3 sequence reads: CSASHSGENNEQFF. The CDR3 DNA is TGCAGTGCTAGTCATAGCGGGGAAAACAATGAGCAGTTCTTC.

J is TRBJ2-7 and V is TRBV11-2, with a possible D match to TRBD1 (5 bases). Looked up from germline, CDR1 is SGHAT and CDR2 is FQNNGV. The CDR3 consists of 13 residues. V was clipped by 0 bases and J by 2 bases, with 5 bases between them. The CDR3 protein is CASSLDRAYEQYF. CDR3 sequence (DNA): TGTGCCAGCAGCTTAGACAGGGCCTACGAGCAGTACTTC.

CDR3 in DNA: TGTGCCAGCAGCCGGGACAGGGGTGGTAGCGGTTTCACAGATACGCAGTATTTT. Translated, it gives CASSRDRGGSGFTDTQYF. The gene calls are TRBV28 and TRBJ2-3; 10 bases are a match to TRBD1. The V segment lost 6 bases and the J segment 2 bases; nucleotides outside the gene matches: 14. The length of the CDR3 is 18 residues. Germline loops: CDR1 MDHEN, CDR2 SYDVKM.

The rearrangement uses TRBV6-5 and TRBJ1-1; 7 bases fit TRBD1. J was trimmed by 5 bases and V by 4 bases; bases with no gene match: 4. This CDR3 is built from 13 residues. The V gene's germline CDR1 is MNHEY and CDR2 SVGAGI. CDR3 sequence (DNA): TGTGCCAGCAGTTTACCAGGGGGGACTGAAGCTTTCTTT. Its translation: CASSLPGGTEAFF.

The V call is TRBV7-9, the J call TRBJ1-6; TRBD1 agrees at 7 bases. The CDR3 length is 14 residues. V lost 5 bases to trimming and J lost 10 bases; unmatched junction nucleotides: 8. Germline V gene data show CDR1 as SEHNR and CDR2 as FQNEAQ (reference sequence). This chain's CDR3 is CASSATGEGSPLHF. Here the CDR3 DNA reads TGTGCCAGCAGCGCAACAGGGGAAGGCTCACCCCTCCACTTT.

The chain employs TRBV7-9 and TRBJ2-3; 8 bases are a match to TRBD2. Germline V gene sequence: CDR1 SEHNR, CDR2 FQNEAQ (reference sequence). There are 16 residues in the CDR3. J lost 3 bases, V lost 7 bases, and 12 bases had no gene match. CDR3 nucleotides: TGTGCCAGCACCCCAGGTGGGGCGGGGGGAACAGATACGCAGTATTTT. This codes for CASTPGGAGGTDTQYF.